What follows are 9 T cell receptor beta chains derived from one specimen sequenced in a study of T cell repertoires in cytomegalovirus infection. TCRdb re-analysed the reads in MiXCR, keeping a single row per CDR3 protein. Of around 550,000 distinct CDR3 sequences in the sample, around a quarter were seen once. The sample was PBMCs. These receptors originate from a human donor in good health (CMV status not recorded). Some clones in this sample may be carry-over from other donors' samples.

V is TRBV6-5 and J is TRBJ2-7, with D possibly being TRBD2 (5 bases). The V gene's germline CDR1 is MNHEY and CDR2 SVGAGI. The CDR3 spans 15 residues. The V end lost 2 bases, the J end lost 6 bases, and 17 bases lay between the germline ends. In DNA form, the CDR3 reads TGTGCCAGCAGTTACGTTGCTCCGGGGTCGGGCGAGCAGTACTTC. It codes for CASSYVAPGSGEQYF.

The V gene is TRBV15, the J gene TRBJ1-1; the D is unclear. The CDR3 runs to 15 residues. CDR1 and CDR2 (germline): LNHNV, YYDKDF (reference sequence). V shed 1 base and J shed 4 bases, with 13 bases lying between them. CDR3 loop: CATSRGYRESTEAFF. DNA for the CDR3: TGTGCCACCAGCAGAGGGTATAGAGAGAGCACTGAAGCTTTCTTT. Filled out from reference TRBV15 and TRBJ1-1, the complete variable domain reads DAMVIQNPRYQVTQFGKPVTLSCSQTLNHNVMYWYQQKSSQAPKLLFHYYDKDFNNEADTPDNFQSRRPNTSFCFLDIRSPGLGDTAMYLCATSRGYRESTEAFFGQGTRLTVV.

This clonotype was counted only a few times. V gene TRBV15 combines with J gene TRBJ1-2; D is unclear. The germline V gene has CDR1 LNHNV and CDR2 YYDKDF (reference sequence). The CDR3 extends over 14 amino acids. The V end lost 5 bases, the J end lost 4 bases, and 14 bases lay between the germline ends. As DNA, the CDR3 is TGTGCCACCAGCCACGACCCATCAGGCTATGGCTACACCTTC. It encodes CATSHDPSGYGYTF.

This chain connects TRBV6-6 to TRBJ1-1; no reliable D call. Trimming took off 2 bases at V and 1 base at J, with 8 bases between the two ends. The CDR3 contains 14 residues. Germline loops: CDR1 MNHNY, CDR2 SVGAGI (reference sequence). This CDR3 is CASSYDKGNTEAFF. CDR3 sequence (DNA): TGTGCCAGCAGTTACGATAAGGGGAACACTGAAGCTTTCTTT.

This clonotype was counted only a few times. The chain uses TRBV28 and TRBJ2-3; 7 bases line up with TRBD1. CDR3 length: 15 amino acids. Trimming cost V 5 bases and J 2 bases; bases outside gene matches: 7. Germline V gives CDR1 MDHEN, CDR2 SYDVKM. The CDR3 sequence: CASSEPGTVTDTQYF. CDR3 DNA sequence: TGTGCCAGCAGTGAACCCGGGACAGTCACAGATACGCAGTATTTT.

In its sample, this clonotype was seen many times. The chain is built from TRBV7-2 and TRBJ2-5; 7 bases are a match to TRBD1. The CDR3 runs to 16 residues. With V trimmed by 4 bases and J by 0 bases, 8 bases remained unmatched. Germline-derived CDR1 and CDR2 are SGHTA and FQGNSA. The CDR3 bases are TGTGCCAGCAGCTCCACTGGGACAGTAGACCAAGAGACCCAGTACTTC. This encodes CASSSTGTVDQETQYF.

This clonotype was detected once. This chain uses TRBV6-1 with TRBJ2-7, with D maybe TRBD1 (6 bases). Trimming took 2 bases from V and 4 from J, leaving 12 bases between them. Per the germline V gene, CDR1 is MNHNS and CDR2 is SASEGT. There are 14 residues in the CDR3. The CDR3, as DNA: TGTGCCAGCAGTGAATGGCAGGGGACGTACGAGCAGTACTTC. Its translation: CASSEWQGTYEQYF.

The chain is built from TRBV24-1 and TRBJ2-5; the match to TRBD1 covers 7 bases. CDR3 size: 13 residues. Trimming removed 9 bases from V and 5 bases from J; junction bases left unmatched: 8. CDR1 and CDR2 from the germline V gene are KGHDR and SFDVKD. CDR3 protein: CATGDRAEETQYF. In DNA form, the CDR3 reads TGTGCCACCGGAGACAGGGCGGAGGAGACCCAGTACTTC.

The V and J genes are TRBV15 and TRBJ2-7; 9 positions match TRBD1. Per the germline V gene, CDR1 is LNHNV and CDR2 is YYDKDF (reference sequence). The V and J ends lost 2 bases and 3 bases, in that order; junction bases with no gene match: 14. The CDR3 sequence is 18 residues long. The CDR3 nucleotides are TGTGCCACCAGCAGAAAACCTTCGGACAGGGGAGTCTTCTACGAGCAGTACTTC. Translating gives CATSRKPSDRGVFYEQYF.